The T cell receptor (beta chain) described here comes from a study of cytomegalovirus exposure and HLA in healthy donors. Study-wide results and limits: Likely technical artifact: a cluster of highly shared sequence variants.

All the people who gave samples were healthy bone marrow donors. The CDR3 runs 13 residues. From germline, CDR1 is MNHEY and CDR2 SVGAGI. Trimming took 6 bases from V and 1 from J, leaving 9 bases between them. PCR was performed using 60 Vbeta and 13 Jbeta primers. How the authors handled the data: In a later analysis, of 70 million to 85 million unique beta chains, roughly 10 million appeared in at least two donors. Assay used: immunoSEQ multiplex PCR; TCRdb lists only in-frame clones, some missing. D and trimming come from the DNA, and the V and J calls and clone size come from that table. This table has about 95,000 clones, 81% appearing once. With respect to this clone: Its antigen remains unknown.

The sequence was obtained from a woman in her seventies in good health and CMV-seropositive. The chain joins TRBV6-5 to TRBJ1-2, with D perhaps matching TRBD1 (5 bases). Sequenced sample: PBMCs. CDR3 coding DNA: TGTGCCAGCAGCCTTGACAGTAACTATGGCTACACCTTC. Residues: CASSLDSNYGYTF.